The rows below give T cell receptor beta chains drawn from one sample of a study of T cells in Graves' hyperthyroidism and ophthalmopathy. One entry per CDR3 protein results from TCRdb running MiXCR on the multiplex PCR reads. The table includes more than 500,000 distinct CDR3 sequences, around 15% detected once. Material for sequencing was blood. The source of these receptors is a woman in her forties with Graves' hyperthyroidism. CDR3s include the opening cysteine and the closing phenylalanine or tryptophan. D genes are given only for firm matches. Size values are once, few and many counts, or a class for expanded clones, and some rows have none.

abundance: many
v_gene: TRBV11-2
j_gene: TRBJ2-1
len: 14
d_gene: -
CDR3nt: TGTGCCAGCAGCTTAGGGCACAGAGACAATGAGCAGTTCTTC
CDR3aa: CASSLGHRDNEQFF

abundance: -
v_gene: TRBV4-1
j_gene: TRBJ2-7
len: 18
d_gene: TRBD2
CDR3nt: TGCGCCAGCAGCCAAAGGGGACTAGCGGGAGGGGGGGCCCTCGAGCAGTACTTC
CDR3aa: CASSQRGLAGGGALEQYF

abundance: -
v_gene: TRBV5-6
j_gene: TRBJ2-5
len: 16
d_gene: TRBD1
CDR3nt: TGTGCCAGCAGTAAATCCGGGACAGGGTCTCTCGAGACCCAGTACTTC
CDR3aa: CASSKSGTGSLETQYF

abundance: -
v_gene: TRBV19
j_gene: TRBJ2-1
len: 15
d_gene: -
CDR3nt: TGTGCCAGTAGTATTGACTACCTTACCTACAATGAGCAGTTCTTC
CDR3aa: CASSIDYLTYNEQFF

abundance: -
v_gene: TRBV20-1
j_gene: TRBJ2-1
len: 13
d_gene: TRBD2
CDR3nt: TGCAGTACCACTAGCGGGAGTCAGCTTGAGCAGTTCTTC
CDR3aa: CSTTSGSQLEQFF

abundance: many
v_gene: TRBV12-5
j_gene: TRBJ2-3
len: 14
d_gene: -
CDR3nt: TGTGCTAGTGGTTTGGGCCTAGCCACAGATACGCAGTATTTT
CDR3aa: CASGLGLATDTQYF

abundance: many
v_gene: TRBV2
j_gene: TRBJ2-7
len: 19
d_gene: TRBD2
CDR3nt: TGTGCCAGCAGTGAAGAGGGGGGACTAGCGGGAGATGGTGGGTACGAGCAGTACTTC
CDR3aa: CASSEEGGLAGDGGYEQYF

abundance: many
v_gene: TRBV11-2
j_gene: TRBJ2-7
len: 15
d_gene: TRBD2
CDR3nt: TGTGCCAGCAGCTTTATGGAAGCGGGAACCAACGAGCAGTACTTC
CDR3aa: CASSFMEAGTNEQYF

abundance: few
v_gene: TRBV15
j_gene: TRBJ1-5
len: 15
d_gene: TRBD1
CDR3nt: TGTGCCACCAGCAGAGGACAGGGGGATATTCAGCCCCAGCATTTT
CDR3aa: CATSRGQGDIQPQHF

abundance: many
v_gene: TRBV28
j_gene: TRBJ2-7
len: 14
d_gene: -
CDR3nt: TGTGCCAGCAGTTTAGAGTCAGGGGCTAGGGAGCAGTACTTC
CDR3aa: CASSLESGAREQYF

abundance: few
v_gene: TRBV6-1
j_gene: TRBJ1-4
len: 15
d_gene: TRBD1
CDR3nt: TGTGCCAGCAGGGACCAACAGGGGTGGAATGAAAAACTGTTTTTT
CDR3aa: CASRDQQGWNEKLFF

abundance: few
v_gene: TRBV15
j_gene: TRBJ2-3
len: 13
d_gene: -
CDR3nt: TGTGCCACCAGCAGAGATTATCCAGATACGCAGTATTTT
CDR3aa: CATSRDYPDTQYF

abundance: few
v_gene: TRBV9
j_gene: TRBJ1-1
len: 15
d_gene: -
CDR3nt: TGTGCCAGCAGCCCGAGGGGGGTGCCAAACACTGAAGCTTTCTTT
CDR3aa: CASSPRGVPNTEAFF

abundance: many
v_gene: TRBV30
j_gene: TRBJ1-2
len: 12
d_gene: -
CDR3nt: TGTGCCTGGATTTGGGGTCAGGATGGCTACACCTTC
CDR3aa: CAWIWGQDGYTF

abundance: few
v_gene: TRBV6-1
j_gene: TRBJ2-7
len: 15
d_gene: TRBD2
CDR3nt: TGTGCCAGCAGAGACGGGACTAGCGGAGCCTACGAGCAGTACTTC
CDR3aa: CASRDGTSGAYEQYF

abundance: many
v_gene: TRBV27
j_gene: TRBJ1-5
len: 15
d_gene: -
CDR3nt: TGTGCCAGCAGCCCGGCCTCAGGGGCTTTTCAGCCCCAGCATTTT
CDR3aa: CASSPASGAFQPQHF

abundance: many
v_gene: TRBV28
j_gene: TRBJ2-1
len: 15
d_gene: TRBD1
CDR3nt: TGTGCCAGCAGTACCGGGACAGGTGGCGTGAATGAGCAGTTCTTC
CDR3aa: CASSTGTGGVNEQFF